The clone carrying this TCR beta chain showed up just once. The antigen is not known. In the PCR, 60 Vbeta and 13 Jbeta primers were used. TCRdb's table, derived via immunoSEQ multiplex PCR, lists solely in-frame clones and lacks some. The sample comprises over 90,000 clones, roughly 74% of which are singletons, and less than 15% rests with the top ten. The sample originates from a study of cytomegalovirus exposure and HLA in healthy donors. Study results and caveats: It was reported that the classifier diagnosed cytomegalovirus status with high specificity and sensitivity in both the original and validation cohorts.

Donors had nominal health at sampling but likely had unrecorded immune exposures. The CDR3 extends over 16 amino acids. The germline V gene encodes CDR1 SGHTA and CDR2 FQGTGA. The V segment lost 2 bases and the J segment 7 bases; nucleotides outside the gene matches: 9. Sequenced material: PBMCs. The clonotype originates from a woman in her sixties or seventies in good health and CMV-seropositive. The chain recombines TRBV7-3 with TRBJ2-1; TRBD1 aligns across 9 bases. Written as DNA, the CDR3 is TGTGCCAGCAGCTTATTGGGGACAGGGCTTGATAATGAGCAGTTCTTC. Translated: CASSLLGTGLDNEQFF.